Here is one T cell receptor beta chain with its context. No antigen is known for it. The input lacks base qualities; no much larger clone sits a single base away. This sample was included in a study of blood T cell repertoires in COVID-19 (TCRdb year 2020). Regarding the research as a whole: Samples from collaborators originated in the United States, Italy and Spain and spanned both the acute and convalescent phases of COVID-19. The repertoires were released in a freely available public database meant as a resource for research on the immune response to SARS-CoV-2. HLA class I and class II types, where available, came from metadata supplied by the sample provider rather than from assay-based typing. Sample metadata almost always included a de-identified subject ID, COVID-19 status, age in years and sex. The dataset comprised deeply sampled blood TCRbeta repertoires from subjects exposed to, actively infected with, or recovered from COVID-19. The samples were drawn from the first 160 participants of the ongoing ImmuneRACE study and from about 1,200 subjects provided by 6 global collaborators. The prospective study material was composed of cDNA or gDNA derived from T cells, B-cell-depleted T cells, or PBMCs. The research as a whole found: The amount of clinical and demographic metadata varied by source and participant and was provided uncurated.

One collaborating source in Seattle enrolled patients while the patients were actively infected and followed the patients over time throughout the course of disease. Each collaborating institution followed its own protocols to collect whole blood in K2EDTA tubes. Collaborator samples were shipped for TCRbeta analysis as frozen whole blood, isolated PBMCs, or DNA extracted from either sample type. TCRbeta CDR3 regions were amplified from genomic DNA using the immunoSEQ Assay, a bias-controlled multiplex PCR. The authors' pipeline ran thus. The number of nucleated cells in each sample was estimated from the amplification of reference gene primers within the assay. To quantify the absolute abundance of each unique TCRbeta CDR3 rearrangement, sequence reads were collapsed and filtered. Productive Simpson clonality was computed per sample as the square root of Simpson's diversity index over productive rearrangements. Here the immuneACCESS table is served through TCRdb, limited to in-frame sequences with V and J called. Missing clones are a known gap in these copies; in checked studies unresolved V genes cover under half, and the rest lacks a known reason. The D gene and trimming were derived from the DNA, and the V and J assignments and clone size from that table. The sample table holds about 82,000 clones, of which roughly three quarters were seen once. The ten largest clonotypes hold roughly 36% of the sample.

Sequenced material: peripheral blood. The clonotype comes from a man aged 60 to 69 with COVID-19, enrolled during active disease.

The CDR3: CARSLRLGQGTDNSPLHF. The DNA reads as follows: TGTGCCAGAAGCTTGCGTCTAGGACAGGGTACGGATAATTCACCCCTCCACTTT. Recombination joined TRBV5-3 with TRBJ1-6; 8 junctional bases match TRBD1. TRBV5-3 is marked as an open reading frame, function uncertain. After removal of 1 base from V and 5 bases from J, the junction retains 11 bases not matched to a gene. Taken from cysteine to phenylalanine, the CDR3 has 18 residues. The only DNA kept is the CDR3, 54 bases in frame from the first base.